In its sample, the clone carrying this TCR beta chain was seen a few times. Its matching antigen is unknown. The sample is drawn from a study of early T cells in non-severe SARS-CoV-2 infection. In the study overall: The chains were unpaired, and the sequenced material was bulk RNA from unsorted whole blood. Study-wide results and limits: The study's VDJdb matching favored anti-spike CD8 responses and missed private and CD4 specificities.

The library protocol tagged individual cDNA molecules with unique molecular identifiers. TCRdb re-derived calls from the 5' RACE reads in MiXCR, one entry per CDR3 protein. The table records around 28,000 distinct CDR3 sequences, 5.3% of them present only once. The germline V gene has CDR1 SGHRS and CDR2 YFSETQ. Trimming shortened V by 0 bases and J by 2 bases, and 13 bases separated the two germline ends. The CDR3 spans 16 residues. The sample comprised whole blood. The gene calls are TRBV5-1 and TRBJ2-3; weak D call: TRBD1 (6 bases). The TCR comes from an adult who was a healthcare worker with PCR-confirmed SARS-CoV-2 infection or an uninfected control (not recorded which). The chain's CDR3 is CASSLARTATTDTQYF. In DNA form, the CDR3 reads TGCGCCAGCAGCTTGGCCCGGACAGCGACCACAGATACGCAGTATTTT.